The subject of this entry is one TCR beta chain. The antigen remains undetermined. Punch biopsies of lesional scalp, plus peripheral blood, were taken from alopecia areata patients. Cell sorting on a FACSAria was used to separate CD4+ and CD8+ T cells from the PBMCs. The sample originates from a study of CD8+ T cells in alopecia areata. Study results and limitations: Patients displayed less clarity in TCR sharing than mice, a finding possibly related to HLA.

The germline V gene has CDR1 SGHVS and CDR2 FQNEAQ. This CDR3 has 15 residues. The V and J ends lost 0 bases and 0 bases respectively, with 8 bases between them. It was cDNA, reverse transcribed from extracted RNA, that served as the sequencing template. Repertoires were generated with immunoSEQ multiplex PCR, while TCRdb's copy carries only in-frame clones and drops some. Here the sample spans about 30,000 clones, approximately 65% being singletons. The sequence was obtained from a human donor with alopecia areata. This chain links TRBV7-8 with TRBJ1-1, with D uncertain. The sample consisted of NKG2D-high CD8+ T cells sorted from blood. The CDR3 DNA follows: TGTGCCAGCAGCTTAGCTCGGGGAATGAACACTGAAGCTTTCTTT. Its translation is CASSLARGMNTEAFF.